The next 22 T cell receptor beta chains were all read from a single sample in a study of cytomegalovirus exposure and HLA in healthy donors. This PCR relied on a set of 60 Vbeta primers and 13 Jbeta primers. Only in-frame clones appear in the TCRdb table, and some are missing; sequencing was by immunoSEQ multiplex PCR. The data show some 190,000 clones, approximately 73% seen once. Sequenced: PBMCs. Receptors originate from a woman aged 25 to 45 in good health and CMV-seropositive.

The rearrangement joins TRBV4-1 to TRBJ1-4; 8 bases align to TRBD1. This CDR3 region has 18 residues. Trimming took 1 base from V and 0 from J; bases not matched to a gene: 7. From germline, CDR1 is MGHRA and CDR2 YSYEKL. CDR3 sequence (DNA): TGCGCCAGCAGCCAAGGAATCGGGACAGGCGCAACTAATGAAAAACTGTTTTTT. Its translation: CASSQGIGTGATNEKLFF.

In this sample, this clone turned up once. V gene TRBV10-1 combines with J gene TRBJ2-7, with D perhaps matching TRBD2 (5 bases). With 0 bases removed from V and 10 bases from J, the gap between germline ends came to 10 bases. The CDR3 contains 12 residues. Germline V CDR1 and CDR2: WNHNN, SYGVQD (reference sequence). DNA for the CDR3: TGCGCCAGCAGTGAGTCCGGACTCCGTCAGTACTTC. Its translation is CASSESGLRQYF.

The genes are TRBV13 and TRBJ2-2; TRBD1 matches at 11 bases. Trimming cost V 4 bases and J 7 bases; bases outside gene matches: 8. In germline, CDR1 is PRHDT, CDR2 FYEKMQ (reference sequence). CDR3 size: 16 residues. CDR3 DNA sequence: TGTGCCAGCAGCTCTGAGGACAGGGGGCGTAGCGGGGAGCTGTTTTTT. This gives the protein CASSSEDRGRSGELFF.

This chain joins TRBV9 and TRBJ2-1; D possibly corresponds to TRBD2 (6 bases). Trimming removed 4 bases at V and 0 bases at J, with 14 bases between. The V gene's germline CDR1 is SGDLS and CDR2 YYNGEE. The CDR3 loop spans 16 amino acids. CDR3 bases: TGTGCCAGCAGCTCAACGGCGGGGTTCTCCTACAATGAGCAGTTCTTC. As protein: CASSSTAGFSYNEQFF. Full variable domain (missing parts from reference TRBV9 and TRBJ2-1): DSGVTQTPKHLITATGQRVTLRCSPRSGDLSVYWYQQSLDQGLQFLIQYYNGEERAKGNILERFSAQQFPDLHSELNLSSLELGDSALYFCASSSTAGFSYNEQFFGPGTRLTVL.

This clone was seen a single time. The chain joins TRBV7-3 to TRBJ1-6, with D possibly being TRBD1 (6 bases). Germline V gene sequence: CDR1 SGHTA, CDR2 FQGTGA. V lost 6 bases, J lost 7 bases, and 10 bases lay in between. This CDR3 has 13 residues. This chain's CDR3 is CASSAGVNSPLHF. As DNA, the CDR3 is TGTGCCAGCAGTGCAGGGGTAAATTCACCCCTCCACTTT.

This chain links TRBV15 with TRBJ2-7; perhaps TRBD1 as D (6 bases). The CDR3 totals 13 residues. The V and J ends lost 2 bases and 5 bases respectively, with 10 bases between them. Germline assignment: CDR1 LNHNV and CDR2 YYDKDF (reference sequence). The CDR3: CATSRMDSHEQYF. In nucleotides, the CDR3 is TGTGCCACCAGCAGAATGGACAGCCACGAGCAGTACTTC.

The chain links TRBV6-1 to TRBJ2-2; TRBD1 aligns across 10 bases. There are 17 residues in the CDR3. Germline trimming cut 2 bases from V and 3 bases from J; bases unmatched to any gene: 6. The germline V gene has CDR1 MNHNS and CDR2 SASEGT. The CDR3 sequence: CASSERGTGVYTGELFF. As DNA, the CDR3 is TGTGCCAGCAGTGAAAGGGGGACAGGGGTTTACACCGGGGAGCTGTTTTTT.

This clone occurred a few times. The rearrangement uses TRBV7-8 and TRBJ2-5; 9 nucleotides agree with TRBD1. This CDR3 contains 15 residues. The V and J ends lost 3 bases and 2 bases, in that order; junction bases with no gene match: 4. Looked up from germline, CDR1 is SGHVS and CDR2 is FQNEAQ. CDR3 residues: CASSFLTGGQETQYF. The DNA of the CDR3 is TGTGCCAGCAGCTTCTTGACAGGGGGTCAAGAGACCCAGTACTTC.

The CDR3 sequence: CASEVDRGLVETQYF. CDR3 nucleotide sequence: TGTGCCAGCGAGGTTGATAGGGGCCTCGTAGAGACCCAGTACTTC. The chain uses TRBV2 and TRBJ2-5; D is possibly TRBD1 (5 bases). Trimming removed 8 bases from V and 4 bases from J, with 20 bases in between. Looked up from germline, CDR1 is SNHLY and CDR2 is FYNNEI. The CDR3 runs 15 residues.

The chain employs TRBV6-5 and TRBJ1-1, with TRBD1 as a possible D gene (5 bases). The V gene lost 2 bases and the J gene lost 1 base, with 5 bases spanning the gap. The CDR3 totals 13 residues. Germline V gene sequence: CDR1 MNHEY, CDR2 SVGAGI. The CDR3 spells CASSYQGNTEAFF. Written as DNA, the CDR3 is TGTGCCAGCAGTTACCAGGGGAACACTGAAGCTTTCTTT.

The V gene is TRBV7-9, the J gene TRBJ1-4, with 7 bases lining up with TRBD1. This CDR3 comprises 15 residues. The V and J ends lost 1 base and 7 bases, in that order; junction bases with no gene match: 6. The germline V gene encodes CDR1 SEHNR and CDR2 FQNEAQ (reference sequence). The CDR3 sequence is CASSLVTGVGEKLFF. CDR3 bases: TGTGCCAGCAGCTTAGTCACAGGGGTTGGTGAAAAACTGTTTTTT.

The chain is built from TRBV12-5 and TRBJ1-2; TRBD1 is a possible D gene (6 bases). This CDR3 spans 15 amino acids. In germline, CDR1 is LGHNT, CDR2 FRNRAP. V lost 7 bases to trimming and J lost 0 bases, with 15 bases between them. In nucleotides, the CDR3 is TGTGCTAGTGCCCGACAGGCAGGAGCTAACTATGGCTACACCTTC. It translates to CASARQAGANYGYTF.

The V and J genes are TRBV4-1 and TRBJ2-7, with a possible D match to TRBD2 (6 bases). Germline V gene lookup returns CDR1 MGHRA and CDR2 YSYEKL. This CDR3 has 14 amino acids. Trimming cost V 1 base and J 0 bases, with 7 bases left between them. CDR3 nucleotide sequence: TGCGCCAGCAGCCAAGTGGGGGGCTCCTACGAGCAGTACTTC. It encodes CASSQVGGSYEQYF.

V usage is TRBV28 and J usage is TRBJ2-3; 11 bases agree with TRBD2. V shed 5 bases, J shed 7 bases, and the junction held 5 bases outside the gene matches. The CDR3 is 14 amino acids. Per germline, CDR1 MDHEN and CDR2 SYDVKM. The CDR3 here is CASSVSGGAHTQYF. CDR3 in DNA: TGTGCCAGCAGTGTTAGCGGGGGGGCGCATACGCAGTATTTT.

The rearrangement uses TRBV5-1 and TRBJ2-5; the match to TRBD2 covers 10 bases. The DNA end is a closer match to TRBJ2-7, so the J assignment may be wrong. CDR3 length equals 14 residues. Looked up from germline, CDR1 is SGHRS and CDR2 is YFSETQ. CDR3 DNA sequence: TGCGCCAGCAGAACTAGCGGGGTCTCCTACGAGCAGTACTTC. Protein product: CASRTSGVSYEQYF.

J is TRBJ2-5 and V is TRBV5-4, with D uncertain. Trimming took off 0 bases at V and 5 bases at J, with 5 bases between the two ends. Germline assignment: CDR1 SGHNT and CDR2 YYREEE (reference sequence). The CDR3 contains 12 residues. In nucleotides, the CDR3 is TGTGCCAGCAGCTTGGACAGTGAGACCCAGTACTTC. It translates to CASSLDSETQYF. Combining the CDR3 with reference TRBV5-4 and TRBJ2-5 gives the whole variable domain ETGVTQSPTHLIKTRGQQVTLRCSSQSGHNTVSWYQQALGQGPQFIFQYYREEENGRGNFPPRFSGLQFPNYSSELNVNALELDDSALYLCASSLDSETQYFGPGTRLLVL.

The chain recombines TRBV9 with TRBJ2-5, with a weak D call TRBD2 (7 bases). The germline V gene encodes CDR1 SGDLS and CDR2 YYNGEE. The CDR3 is made up of 16 amino acids. V gave up 1 base and J gave up 1 base, with 14 bases separating them. CDR3 amino acids: CASSVLVGGPQETQYF. Here the CDR3 DNA reads TGTGCCAGCAGCGTACTTGTGGGGGGGCCCCAAGAGACCCAGTACTTC.

The genes are TRBV28 and TRBJ2-1, with TRBD2 matching over 8 bases. J gave up 6 bases and V 7 bases, and 8 bases lay outside the gene matches. The CDR3 has 14 amino acids. Germline V lookup: CDR1 MDHEN, CDR2 SYDVKM. The DNA for the CDR3 is TGTGCCAGCACTCCCAGCGGGGGAAGCAATGAGCAGTTCTTC. Translating gives CASTPSGGSNEQFF.

The chain uses TRBV6-4 and TRBJ2-2; D may be TRBD1 (6 bases). This CDR3 is built from 14 residues. The V and J ends lost 3 bases and 6 bases respectively, with 11 bases between them. CDR1 is MRHNA and CDR2 is SNTAGT in the germline V gene. The CDR3 DNA is TGTGCCAGCAGTGAAGGAGAGGGGGCCGGGGAGCTGTTTTTT. Encoded protein: CASSEGEGAGELFF.

This chain links TRBV9 with TRBJ2-2, with TRBD1 as a possible D gene (6 bases). Germline loops: CDR1 SGDLS, CDR2 YYNGEE. Trimming pared 3 bases from V and 3 bases from J, leaving 9 bases between. CDR3 size: 14 residues. The CDR3 bases are TGTGCCAGCAGCGGAGGGACACACACCGGGGAGCTGTTTTTT. It encodes CASSGGTHTGELFF.

This rearrangement joins TRBV30 to TRBJ1-2; a possible D gene is TRBD1 (5 bases). Germline values: CDR1 GTSNPN, CDR2 SVGIG (reference sequence). Trimming left V 4 bases short and J 3 bases short, with 12 bases between. The CDR3 consists of 13 residues. The CDR3 protein is CAWNRQTDYGYTF. CDR3 coding DNA: TGTGCCTGGAACCGTCAGACAGACTATGGCTACACCTTC.

This chain joins TRBV19 and TRBJ2-7, with D possibly matching TRBD1 (6 bases). The V gene lost 10 bases and the J gene lost 0 bases, with 16 bases spanning the gap. The CDR3 runs 14 residues. The germline V gene encodes CDR1 LNHDA and CDR2 SQIVND (reference sequence). CDR3 sequence reads: CATSRGPLSYEQYF. For the CDR3, the DNA is TGTGCCACTAGCAGGGGCCCTCTCTCCTACGAGCAGTACTTC.